The 13 T cell receptor beta chains below all came from one sample that was sequenced in a study of regulatory T cells in long-lasting Graves disease. Time point reported: persistent/refractory GD, antithyroid drugs over 5 years with positive TRAb. After RNA was extracted from PBMCs, the TCR library was made from it. Both iRepertoire HTBI primers and Arm-PCR of CDR3 regions were used to build the TCR beta libraries. TCRdb used MiXCR to reprocess the multiplex PCR reads, holding one entry per CDR3 protein. Of 400,000 to 500,000 distinct CDR3 sequences listed, 21% were seen once; the top ten hold approximately 14%. The material was peripheral blood mononuclear cells (PBMCs), obtained when the disease was refractory, from a patient treated with antithyroid drugs. These receptors were obtained from a female donor with Graves disease.

Comments on this clonotype: One end of the junction is discordant with germline, which a read error may explain. The V and J genes are TRBV29-1 and TRBJ2-7; 7 nucleotides line up with TRBD1. CDR3 length: 14 residues. The V gene's germline CDR1 is SQVTM and CDR2 ANQGSEA. CDR3: CSVEKGDSSYGQYF. DNA of the CDR3: TGCAGCGTTGAGAAAGGGGACAGCTCCTACGGGCAGTACTTC.

J is TRBJ2-7 and V is TRBV29-1; 9 bases match TRBD1. CDR1 and CDR2 from the germline V gene are SQVTM and ANQGSEA. With V trimmed by 7 bases and J by 4 bases, 11 bases remained unmatched. The CDR3 extends over 14 amino acids. CDR3 bases: TGCAGCGCCAAACCCGGGACAGGGTCTTACGAGCAGTACTTC. Its protein product is CSAKPGTGSYEQYF.

V and J are TRBV3-1 and TRBJ1-3; D is unclear. V gave up 7 bases and J gave up 0 bases, with 7 bases separating them. Germline CDR1 and CDR2: LGHDT and YNNKEL (reference sequence). This CDR3 is built from 13 residues. The CDR3 region has the DNA TGTGCCAGCAAGCACAGCTCTGGAAACACCATATATTTT. Translation: CASKHSSGNTIYF.

This clonotype was picked up a small number of times. CDR3 sequence (DNA): TGTGCCAGCAGCATTGGAGACATCATGAACACTGAAGCTTTCTTT. As protein: CASSIGDIMNTEAFF. The chain uses TRBV7-9 and TRBJ1-1; D unclear. CDR1 SEHNR and CDR2 FQNEAQ come from the germline V gene (reference sequence). V shed 5 bases and J shed 0 bases, with 13 bases lying between them. The length of the CDR3 is 15 residues.

A word on this clonotype: A much larger clonotype is one base distant, so this may be a read error. No conserved phenylalanine or tryptophan ends this CDR3, so it is likely a read error. V and J are TRBV28 and TRBJ1-1; D may be TRBD1 (5 bases). CDR1 is MDHEN and CDR2 is SYDVKM in the germline V gene. V was shortened by 3 bases and J by 7 bases, with 9 bases between the two germline ends. The CDR3 is made up of 12 amino acids. The CDR3 nucleotides are TGTGCCAGCAGTTTCGGGGCGGGTGAAGCTTTCCTT. Translated: CASSFGAGEAFL.

J is TRBJ2-7 and V is TRBV20-1; a weak D match, TRBD1 (6 bases). The V and J ends lost 5 bases and 5 bases respectively, with 22 bases between them. This CDR3 has 15 amino acids. Germline V CDR1 and CDR2: DFQATT, SNEGSKA (reference sequence). CDR3 nucleotides: TGCAGTGCTCCCCCAACAGGGAGAGGCCCCCACGAGCAGTACTTC. Protein product: CSAPPTGRGPHEQYF.

Only one count was recorded for this clonotype. A read error may produce the germline difference seen at one junction end. This chain connects TRBV7-2 to TRBJ2-1; D is unresolved. The CDR3 spans 12 residues. Looked up from germline, CDR1 is SGHTA and CDR2 is FQGNSA. CDR3 coding DNA: TGTGCCAGCAGCTTTAGTGCCCTTGAGCGGTTCTTC. Translation gives CASSFSALERFF.

The chain links TRBV6-5 to TRBJ1-4; the D gene is possibly TRBD1 (6 bases). Looked up from germline, CDR1 is MNHEY and CDR2 is SVGAGI. The V gene lost 2 bases and the J gene lost 4 bases, with 14 bases spanning the gap. The CDR3 sequence is 16 residues long. The CDR3 loop is CASSYRRQANNEKLFF. As DNA, the CDR3 is TGTGCCAGCAGTTACCGTCGACAGGCTAATAATGAAAAACTGTTTTTT.

At least ten counts were recorded for this clonotype. The rearrangement joins TRBV6-2 or TRBV6-3 to TRBJ2-7; 13 bases are shared with TRBD2. Germline V gene sequence: CDR1 MNHEY, CDR2 SVGEGT. CDR3 length: 15 residues. The V segment lost 6 bases and the J segment 2 bases; nucleotides outside the gene matches: 4. The DNA of the CDR3 is TGTGCCAGCAGGTTACTAGCGGGAGGGCCCTACGAGCAGTACTTC. Protein product: CASRLLAGGPYEQYF.

This clonotype was counted many times. V and J are TRBV15 and TRBJ1-2; the D is unclear. Trimming removed 4 bases at V and 5 bases at J, with 14 bases between. The CDR3 is 14 amino acids. Germline assignment: CDR1 LNHNV and CDR2 YYDKDF (reference sequence). CDR3: CATSIANREYGYTF. In DNA form, the CDR3 reads TGTGCCACCAGCATCGCGAATAGGGAATATGGCTACACCTTC.

The chain carries TRBV6-2 or TRBV6-3 and TRBJ2-7, with 7 nucleotides matching TRBD2. The CDR3 has 17 residues. Germline assignment: CDR1 MNHEY and CDR2 SVGEGT. The J segment lost 6 bases and the V segment lost 0 bases, leaving 14 bases of the junction unmatched. The CDR3 is CASSYSRAGARLGEQYF. In DNA form, the CDR3 reads TGTGCCAGCAGTTACTCGAGGGCGGGAGCCCGCCTGGGCGAGCAGTACTTC.

This clonotype appeared a few times. The V gene is TRBV5-6, the J gene TRBJ2-7; 10 bases align to TRBD1. The germline CDR1 and CDR2 sequences are SGHDT and YYEEEE. The length of the CDR3 is 14 residues. The V gene end was trimmed by 5 bases and the J gene end by 2 bases; junction bases not matched to a gene: 4. The CDR3 region has the DNA TGTGCCAGCAGAAGACAGGGGGCTCCCTACGAGCAGTACTTC. It codes for CASRRQGAPYEQYF.

The chain employs TRBV7-8 and TRBJ2-7; D may correspond to TRBD1 or TRBD2 (5 bases each). Germline V gives CDR1 SGHVS, CDR2 FQNEAQ. The CDR3 length is 15 residues. The V end lost 2 bases, the J end lost 3 bases, and 14 bases lay between the germline ends. CDR3 region: CASSLMGETGYEQYF. The CDR3 DNA reads TGTGCCAGCAGCTTAATGGGGGAGACGGGCTACGAGCAGTACTTC. Supplemented by reference TRBV7-8 and TRBJ2-7, the full variable domain reads GAGVSQSPRYKVAKRGQDVALRCDPISGHVSLFWYQQALGQGPEFLTYFQNEAQLDKSGLPSDRFFAERPEGSVSTLKIQRTQQEDSAVYLCASSLMGETGYEQYFGPGTRLTVT.